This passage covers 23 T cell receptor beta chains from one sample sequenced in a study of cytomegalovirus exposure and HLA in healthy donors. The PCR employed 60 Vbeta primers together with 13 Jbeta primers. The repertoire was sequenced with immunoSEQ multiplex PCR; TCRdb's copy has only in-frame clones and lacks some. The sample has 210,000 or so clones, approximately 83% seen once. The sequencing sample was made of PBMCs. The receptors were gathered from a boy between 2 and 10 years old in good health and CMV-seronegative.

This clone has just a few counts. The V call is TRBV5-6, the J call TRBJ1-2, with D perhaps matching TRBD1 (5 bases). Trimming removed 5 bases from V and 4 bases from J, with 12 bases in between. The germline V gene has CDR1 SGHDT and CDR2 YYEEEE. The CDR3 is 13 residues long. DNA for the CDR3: TGTGCCAGCAGTCTAGGGGATAGCTATGGCTACACCTTC. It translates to CASSLGDSYGYTF.

CDR3 loop: CASSFSGQVNYGYTF. DNA of the CDR3: TGTGCCAGCAGCTTTTCGGGACAGGTTAACTATGGCTACACCTTC. The rearrangement joins TRBV11-2 to TRBJ1-2; 8 bases line up with TRBD1. Germline values: CDR1 SGHAT, CDR2 FQNNGV. The CDR3 length is 15 residues. The J segment lost 1 base and the V segment lost 3 bases, leaving 4 bases of the junction unmatched.

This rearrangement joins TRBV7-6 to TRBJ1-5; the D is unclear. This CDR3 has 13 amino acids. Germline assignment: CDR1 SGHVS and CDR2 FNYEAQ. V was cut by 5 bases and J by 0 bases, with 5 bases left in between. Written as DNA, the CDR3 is TGTGCCAGCAGCCCTAATAGCAATCAGCCCCAGCATTTT. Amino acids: CASSPNSNQPQHF.

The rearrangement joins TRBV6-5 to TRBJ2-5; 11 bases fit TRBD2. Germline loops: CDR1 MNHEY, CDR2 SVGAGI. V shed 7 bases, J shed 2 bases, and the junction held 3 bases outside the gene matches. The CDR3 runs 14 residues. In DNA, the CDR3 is TGTGCCAGCAATCGACTAGCGGGACAAGAGACCCAGTACTTC. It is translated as CASNRLAGQETQYF.

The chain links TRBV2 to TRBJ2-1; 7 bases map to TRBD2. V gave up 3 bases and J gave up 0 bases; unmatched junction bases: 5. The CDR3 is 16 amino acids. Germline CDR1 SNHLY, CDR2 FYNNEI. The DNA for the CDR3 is TGTGCCAGCAGTGATCGACTAGCATCCTCCTACAATGAGCAGTTCTTC. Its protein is CASSDRLASSYNEQFF.

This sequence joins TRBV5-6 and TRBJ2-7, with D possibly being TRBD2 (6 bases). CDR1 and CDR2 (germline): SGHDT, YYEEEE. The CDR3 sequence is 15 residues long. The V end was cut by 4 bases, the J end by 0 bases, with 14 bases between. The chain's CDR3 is CASSQTSFSSYEQYF. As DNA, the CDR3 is TGTGCCAGCAGCCAGACTAGTTTTAGCTCCTACGAGCAGTACTTC.

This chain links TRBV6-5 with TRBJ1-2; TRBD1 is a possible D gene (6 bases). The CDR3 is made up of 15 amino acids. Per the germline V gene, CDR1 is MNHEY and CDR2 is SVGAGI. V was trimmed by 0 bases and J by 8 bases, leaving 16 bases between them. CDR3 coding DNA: TGTGCCAGCAGTTACTCTCTTCAGGGGACATTCGGCTACACCTTC. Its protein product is CASSYSLQGTFGYTF.

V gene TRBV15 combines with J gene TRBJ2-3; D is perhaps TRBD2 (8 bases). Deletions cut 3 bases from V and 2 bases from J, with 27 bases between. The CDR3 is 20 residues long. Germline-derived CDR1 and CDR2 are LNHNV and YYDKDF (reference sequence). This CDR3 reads CATSSLTGQVKRESTDTQYF. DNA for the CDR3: TGTGCCACCAGCAGCCTGACAGGGCAGGTGAAGCGGGAGTCCACAGATACGCAGTATTTT.

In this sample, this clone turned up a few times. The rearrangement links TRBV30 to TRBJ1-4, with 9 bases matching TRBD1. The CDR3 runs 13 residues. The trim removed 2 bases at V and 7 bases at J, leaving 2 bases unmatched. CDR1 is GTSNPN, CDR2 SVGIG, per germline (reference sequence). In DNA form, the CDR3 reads TGTGCCTGGAGTCGACAGGGGGGTGAAAAACTGTTTTTT. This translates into CAWSRQGGEKLFF.

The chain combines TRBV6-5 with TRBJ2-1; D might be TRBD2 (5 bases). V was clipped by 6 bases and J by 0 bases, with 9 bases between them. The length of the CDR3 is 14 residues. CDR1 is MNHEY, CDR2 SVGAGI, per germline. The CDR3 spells CASRGAASYNEQFF. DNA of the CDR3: TGTGCCAGCAGGGGAGCGGCCTCCTACAATGAGCAGTTCTTC.

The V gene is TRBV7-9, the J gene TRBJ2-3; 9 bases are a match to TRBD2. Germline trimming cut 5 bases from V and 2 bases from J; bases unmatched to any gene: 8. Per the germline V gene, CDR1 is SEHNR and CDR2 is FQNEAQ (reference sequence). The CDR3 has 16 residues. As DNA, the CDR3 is TGTGCCAGCAGCAGAACCCTAGCGGGGAACACAGATACGCAGTATTTT. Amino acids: CASSRTLAGNTDTQYF.

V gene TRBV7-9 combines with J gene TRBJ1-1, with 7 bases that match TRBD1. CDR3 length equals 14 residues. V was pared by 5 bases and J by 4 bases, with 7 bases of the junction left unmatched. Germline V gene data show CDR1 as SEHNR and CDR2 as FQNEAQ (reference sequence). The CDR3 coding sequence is TGTGCCAGCAGCCGTGACAGGGACGGCACTGAAGCTTTCTTT. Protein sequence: CASSRDRDGTEAFF.

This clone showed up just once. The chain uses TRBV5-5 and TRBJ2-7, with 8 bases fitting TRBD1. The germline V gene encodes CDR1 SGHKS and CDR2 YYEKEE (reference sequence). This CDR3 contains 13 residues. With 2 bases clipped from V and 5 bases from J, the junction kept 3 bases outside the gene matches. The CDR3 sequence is CASSFQGANEQYF. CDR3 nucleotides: TGTGCCAGCAGCTTCCAGGGGGCCAACGAGCAGTACTTC.

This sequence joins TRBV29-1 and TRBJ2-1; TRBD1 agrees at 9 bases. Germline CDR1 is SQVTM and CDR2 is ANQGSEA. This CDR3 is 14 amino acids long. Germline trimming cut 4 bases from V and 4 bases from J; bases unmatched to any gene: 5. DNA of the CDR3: TGCAGCGTTGTAGCCGGGACAGGGTACAATGAGCAGTTCTTC. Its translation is CSVVAGTGYNEQFF.

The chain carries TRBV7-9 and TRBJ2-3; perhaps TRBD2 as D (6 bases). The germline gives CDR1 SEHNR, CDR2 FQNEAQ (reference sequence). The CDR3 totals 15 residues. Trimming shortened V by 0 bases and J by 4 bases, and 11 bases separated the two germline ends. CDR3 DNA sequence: TGTGCCAGCAGCTTAGCTTGGGGGGTCCCAGATACGCAGTATTTT. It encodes CASSLAWGVPDTQYF.

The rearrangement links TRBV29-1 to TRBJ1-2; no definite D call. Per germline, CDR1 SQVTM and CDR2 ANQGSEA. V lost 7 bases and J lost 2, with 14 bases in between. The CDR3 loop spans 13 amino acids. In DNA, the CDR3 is TGCAGCGCCGTTGGTGGACTGAACTATGGCTACACCTTC. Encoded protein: CSAVGGLNYGYTF.

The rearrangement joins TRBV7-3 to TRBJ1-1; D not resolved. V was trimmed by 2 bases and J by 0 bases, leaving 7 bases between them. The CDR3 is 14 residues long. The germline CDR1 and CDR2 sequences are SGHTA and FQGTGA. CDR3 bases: TGTGCCAGCAGCTTATCGGGAGTGAACACTGAAGCTTTCTTT. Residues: CASSLSGVNTEAFF.

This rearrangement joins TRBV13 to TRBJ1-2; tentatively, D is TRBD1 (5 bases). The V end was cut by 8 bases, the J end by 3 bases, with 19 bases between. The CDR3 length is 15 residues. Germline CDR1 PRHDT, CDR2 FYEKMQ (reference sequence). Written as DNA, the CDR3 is TGTGCCAGCGGAAGGGACTCCCGCCCGGACTATGGCTACACCTTC. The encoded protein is CASGRDSRPDYGYTF. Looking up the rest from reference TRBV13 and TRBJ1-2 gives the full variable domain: AAGVIQSPRHLIKEKRETATLKCYPIPRHDTVYWYQQGPGQDPQFLISFYEKMQSDKGSIPDRFSAQQFSDYHSELNMSSLELGDSALYFCASGRDSRPDYGYTFGSGTRLTVV.

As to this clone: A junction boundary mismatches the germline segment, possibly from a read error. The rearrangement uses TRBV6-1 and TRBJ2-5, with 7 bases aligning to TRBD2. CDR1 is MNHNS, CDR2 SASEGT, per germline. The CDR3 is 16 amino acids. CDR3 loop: CASSEGDYRNQETQYF. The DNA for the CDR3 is TGTGCCAGCAGCGAAGGGGACTACCGAAACCAAGAGACCCAGTACTTC.

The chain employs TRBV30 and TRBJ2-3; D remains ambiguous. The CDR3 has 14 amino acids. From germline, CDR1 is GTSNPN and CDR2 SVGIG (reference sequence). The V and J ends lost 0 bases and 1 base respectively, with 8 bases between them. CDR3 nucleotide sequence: TGTGCCTGGAGTGTAAGTGGCCGCACAGATACGCAGTATTTT. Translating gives CAWSVSGRTDTQYF.

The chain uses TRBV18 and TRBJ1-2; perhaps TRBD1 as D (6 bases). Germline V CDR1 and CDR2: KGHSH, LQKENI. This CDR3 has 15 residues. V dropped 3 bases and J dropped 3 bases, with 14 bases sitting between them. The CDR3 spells CASSPRTAFDYGYTF. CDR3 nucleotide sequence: TGTGCCAGCTCACCCCGGACAGCCTTTGACTATGGCTACACCTTC.

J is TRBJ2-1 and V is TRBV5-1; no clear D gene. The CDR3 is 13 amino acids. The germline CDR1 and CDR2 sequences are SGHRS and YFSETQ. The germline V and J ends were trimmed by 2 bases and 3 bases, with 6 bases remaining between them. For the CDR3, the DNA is TGCGCCAGCAGCTTAGTCAGCTACAATGAGCAGTTCTTC. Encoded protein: CASSLVSYNEQFF.

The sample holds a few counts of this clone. The CDR3 loop is CASSEVRNQPQHF. The DNA for the CDR3 is TGTGCCAGCAGTGAAGTCAGGAATCAGCCCCAGCATTTT. The chain couples TRBV6-1 to TRBJ1-5; D ambiguous. V was clipped by 1 base and J by 4 bases, with 5 bases between them. The CDR3 covers 13 residues. Germline CDR1 is MNHNS and CDR2 is SASEGT.